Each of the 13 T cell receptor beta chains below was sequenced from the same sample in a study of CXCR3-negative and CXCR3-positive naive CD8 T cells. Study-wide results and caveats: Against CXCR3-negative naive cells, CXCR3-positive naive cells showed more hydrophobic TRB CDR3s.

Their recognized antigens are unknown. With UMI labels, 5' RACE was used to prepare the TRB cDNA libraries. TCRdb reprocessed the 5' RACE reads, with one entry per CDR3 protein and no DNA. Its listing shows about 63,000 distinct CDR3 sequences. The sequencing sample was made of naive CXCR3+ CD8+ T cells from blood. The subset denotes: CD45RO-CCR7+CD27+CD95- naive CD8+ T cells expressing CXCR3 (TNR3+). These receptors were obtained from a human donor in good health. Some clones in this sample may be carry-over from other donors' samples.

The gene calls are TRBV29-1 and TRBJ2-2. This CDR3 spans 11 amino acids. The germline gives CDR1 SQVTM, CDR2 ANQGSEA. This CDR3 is CSVNSAGELFF.

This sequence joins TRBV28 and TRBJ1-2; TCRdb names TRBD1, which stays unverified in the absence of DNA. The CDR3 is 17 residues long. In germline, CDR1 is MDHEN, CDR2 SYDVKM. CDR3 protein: CASSPSSGDSDNYGYTF.

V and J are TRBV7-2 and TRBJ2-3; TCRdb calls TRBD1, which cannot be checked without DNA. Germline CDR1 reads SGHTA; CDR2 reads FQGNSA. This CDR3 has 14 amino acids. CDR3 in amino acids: CASSLGDGTDTQYF.

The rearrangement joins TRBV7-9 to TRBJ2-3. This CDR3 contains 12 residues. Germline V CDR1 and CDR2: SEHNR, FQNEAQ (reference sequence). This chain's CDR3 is CASSSVADTQYF.

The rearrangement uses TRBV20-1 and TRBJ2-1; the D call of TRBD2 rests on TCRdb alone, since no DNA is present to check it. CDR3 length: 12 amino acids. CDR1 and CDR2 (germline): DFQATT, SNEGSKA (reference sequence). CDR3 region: CSARDGGHEQFF.

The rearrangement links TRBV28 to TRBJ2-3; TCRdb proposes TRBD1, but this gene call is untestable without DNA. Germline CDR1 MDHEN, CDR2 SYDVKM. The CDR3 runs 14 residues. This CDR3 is CASSPVWPPDTQYF.

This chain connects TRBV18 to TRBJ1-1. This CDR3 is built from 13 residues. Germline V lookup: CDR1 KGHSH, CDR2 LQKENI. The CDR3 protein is CASSNPMNTEAFF.

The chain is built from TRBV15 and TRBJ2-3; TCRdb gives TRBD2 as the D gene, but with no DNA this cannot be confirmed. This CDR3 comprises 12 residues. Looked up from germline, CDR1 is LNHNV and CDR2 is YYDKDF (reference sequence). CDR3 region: CATSNRGDTQYF.

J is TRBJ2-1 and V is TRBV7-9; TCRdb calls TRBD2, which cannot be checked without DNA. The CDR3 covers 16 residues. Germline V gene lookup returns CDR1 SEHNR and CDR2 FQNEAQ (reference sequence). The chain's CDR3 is CASSLGASGRSGEQFF.

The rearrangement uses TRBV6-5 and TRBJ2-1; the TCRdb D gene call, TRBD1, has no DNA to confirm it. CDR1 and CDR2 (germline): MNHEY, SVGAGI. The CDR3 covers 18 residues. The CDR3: CASSYRWDRTSSYNEQFF.

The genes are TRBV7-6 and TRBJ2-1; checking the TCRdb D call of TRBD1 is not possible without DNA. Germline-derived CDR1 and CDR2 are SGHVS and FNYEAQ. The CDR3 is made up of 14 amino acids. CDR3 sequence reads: CASSFGAPGDEQFF.

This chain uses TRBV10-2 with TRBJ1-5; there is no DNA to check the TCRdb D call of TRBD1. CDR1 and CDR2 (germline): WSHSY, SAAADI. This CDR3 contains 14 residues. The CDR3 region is CASSPGHSNQPQHF.

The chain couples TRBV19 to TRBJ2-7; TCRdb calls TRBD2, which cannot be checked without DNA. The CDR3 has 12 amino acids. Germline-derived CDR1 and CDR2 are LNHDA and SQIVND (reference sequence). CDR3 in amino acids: CASRGGAYEQYF. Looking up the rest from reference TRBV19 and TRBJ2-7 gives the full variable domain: DGGITQSPKYLFRKEGQNVTLSCEQNLNHDAMYWYRQDPGQGLRLIYYSQIVNDFQKGDIAEGYSVSREKKESFPLTVTSAQKNPTAFYLCASRGGAYEQYFGPGTRLTVT.